The rows below give T cell receptor beta chains drawn from one sample of a study of cytomegalovirus exposure and HLA in healthy donors. Repertoires were generated with immunoSEQ multiplex PCR, while TCRdb's copy carries only in-frame clones and drops some. This sample has tens of thousands of clones, with just over 85% found just once. Sequenced material: PBMCs. The receptors were sampled from a woman in her twenties or thirties in good health and CMV-seronegative. Each CDR3 is given with its conserved first and last residue. Each record gives: J gene, clone size, D gene, V gene, CDR3 protein, CDR3 DNA. D genes are given only for firm matches. Clone size appears in some rows only: once, few, many, or a class for an expanded clone.

>TRBJ2-5|.|.|TRBV11-2
CASSLGRRAAETQYF
TGTGCCAGCAGCTTAGGGAGGAGGGCGGCAGAGACCCAGTACTTC
>TRBJ2-5|few|.|TRBV5-1
CASSPLSGAYQETQYF
TGCGCCAGCAGCCCTCTATCTGGGGCCTACCAAGAGACCCAGTACTTC
>TRBJ2-1|.|TRBD2|TRBV2
CASNRGWREGPGSEQFF
TGTGCCAGCAACCGAGGATGGCGGGAGGGCCCGGGGAGTGAGCAGTTCTTC
>TRBJ2-7|.|.|TRBV28
CASSEGHNLYEQYF
TGTGCCAGCAGTGAGGGACATAACCTCTACGAGCAGTACTTC
>TRBJ1-5|.|TRBD1|TRBV27
CASSGSRTGGGQPQHF
TGTGCCAGCAGTGGCTCCAGGACAGGGGGCGGACAGCCCCAGCATTTT
>TRBJ1-1|.|TRBD1|TRBV15
CATNWTGGRLSTEAFF
TGTGCCACCAATTGGACAGGGGGCCGCTTATCAACTGAAGCTTTCTTT
>TRBJ2-3|.|TRBD1|TRBV9
CASSGDRGLADTQYF
TGTGCCAGCAGCGGAGACAGGGGGCTAGCAGATACGCAGTATTTT
>TRBJ2-7|.|.|TRBV6-5
CASSSGTYEQYF
TGTGCCAGCAGTAGCGGAACCTACGAGCAGTACTTC
>TRBJ1-1|few|.|TRBV28
CASSLGQSTEAFF
TGTGCCAGCAGCCTCGGACAATCCACTGAAGCTTTCTTT
>TRBJ2-1|.|TRBD2|TRBV7-2
CASSSHQTSGVAQFF
TGTGCCAGCAGCTCGCATCAGACTAGCGGGGTCGCGCAGTTCTTC
>TRBJ2-3|once|.|TRBV9
CASSESPAGGEDTQYF
TGTGCCAGCAGCGAGTCCCCAGCTGGAGGGGAAGATACGCAGTATTTT
>TRBJ2-2|.|.|TRBV19
CASSRGVTSLNTGELFF
TGTGCCAGTAGTAGGGGGGTCACATCTTTGAACACCGGGGAGCTGTTTTTT
>TRBJ2-1|few|TRBD2|TRBV11-2
CASSLDTGGRDEQFF
TGTGCCAGCAGCTTAGATACGGGAGGGCGGGACGAGCAGTTCTTC
>TRBJ1-1|once|.|TRBV6-1
CASSEEGWAPGDEAFF
TGTGCCAGCAGTGAAGAGGGGTGGGCTCCGGGGGATGAAGCTTTCTTT
>TRBJ2-5|.|TRBD1|TRBV15
CATSRTSQGESETQYF
TGTGCCACCAGCAGGACTTCTCAGGGGGAGTCGGAGACCCAGTACTTC
>TRBJ2-3|.|TRBD2|TRBV5-4
CASSFPHPSGRTDTQYF
TGTGCCAGCAGCTTCCCTCACCCTAGCGGACGCACAGATACGCAGTATTTT